This T cell receptor (beta chain) was identified in a study of hypomethylating agent response in myelodysplastic syndrome (dated by TCRdb to 2020 to 2022). Some background on the complete study: The hypomethylating agents azacitidine (about 75% of the 11) or decitabine (3 of 11) were used to treat the patients. Of the myelodysplastic syndrome patients in the cohort, nine or ten were male and 2 were female. Patients had a mean age of about 78 +/- 6.2 years, and a diploid cytogenetic profile was the most common. The most frequent mutation was TET2, found in about 45% of the 11 patients. Complete response or hematologic improvement was achieved by six patients, and four or five patients were classified as non-responders. Response was defined as complete response or hematologic improvement, and any patient who met neither criterion was considered a non-responder.

What the authors observed across the whole study: The cohort was small, with only 11 patients analyzed. A possible recognition of novel MDS antigens by the shared GLIPH2 clusters was not confirmed and needs experimental validation. Healthy control donors were not age-matched to MDS patients, which could have impacted the MDS versus healthy comparison. After hypomethylating agent treatment, no significant change in richness, rarefaction diversity or clonality was seen, either across all patients or within response groups. Novel clonotypes were found to emerge more often in responders, whereas more contracted clonotypes were observed in non-responders after treatment.

T-cell subsets were not sorted, and bulk bone marrow was analyzed instead. Immunosequencing of the TCR beta CDR3 regions was performed on bone marrow from some ten myelodysplastic syndrome patients before and after hypomethylating agent therapy. For longitudinal repertoire tracking, a baseline bone marrow plus two to three bone marrows at different post-treatment timepoints were contributed by each patient. Genomic DNA was extracted from whole bone marrow, and quality was checked by TapeStation, NanoDrop OneC and PicoGreen assays. The method behind the library was the immunoSEQ multiplex PCR assay. Each sample was run at survey resolution as two replicates of roughly 200 ng apiece, for a total of around 400 ng of DNA. Rearranged TCRB sequences in genomic DNA were detected with the hsTCRB kit using multiplex PCR primers targeting V and J genes. The CDR3 region was amplified in a first PCR of roughly 32 cycles using the QIAGEN Multiplex PCR Kit. Sample barcodes and Illumina adapters were added to each replicate in a roughly 8-cycle second PCR. A QuantStudio 6 together with the KAPA library quantification kit was used to quantify the pooled libraries. Roughly 14 pM of pooled libraries went onto an Illumina MiSeq for sequencing, using single-end reads of 156 cycles plus an index read of 15 cycles. The paper's processing steps were these. VDJdb annotation flagged about 1.5% of 168,753 unique clonotypes as previously reported viral-epitope-specific. The immunoSEQ Data Assistant and immunoSEQ Analyzer turned the raw reads into TCRB repertoires that were normalized and annotated. BioAnalyzer and version 0.6.5 of the immunarch R package were the tools used for clonotype analysis. Every repertoire was downsampled to the clone count of the smallest repertoire before richness was estimated. Fisher's exact tests classified clonotypes as expanded, contracted or novel, with novel meaning zero frequency before treatment. Significantly changed CDR3 beta sequences were clustered with GLIPH2 using simulation_depth=1000 and kmer_min_depth=3, and CDR3s shorter than five residues were excluded. This immuneACCESS table, as held by TCRdb, lists in-frame sequences with V and J called but not all clones. Of the missing ones, under half trace to an unresolved V gene in checked studies; the others have no known cause. That table gives V, J and clone size, and the DNA gave D and trimming. The sample profile shows several thousand clones; 70% to 90% of them were found once. The ten largest clones represent over 15% of the sample.

This clone was counted once. The antigen it recognizes is unknown. Per-base quality was not reported, and no clone a single base away is much larger than it. The sequence was obtained from a human donor with myelodysplastic syndrome. Source: bone marrow, taken before or after starting hypomethylating agent treatment for myelodysplastic syndrome (not recorded which).

The CDR3 corresponds to CASSVEEGTPYGYTF. The DNA sequence reads TGTGCCAGCAGCGTAGAGGAGGGGACGCCCTATGGCTACACCTTC. The V and J segments used are TRBV9 and TRBJ1-2; 5 matching bases give a weak D call of TRBD1. Taken from the germline V gene, the CDR1 and CDR2 loops are SGDLS and YYNGEE. The CDR3 numbers 15 residues from cysteine through phenylalanine. The CDR3 DNA has 45 bases and is translated from base 1. The junction shows trimming of 0 bases on V and 4 bases on J, plus 13 bases between the germline ends.